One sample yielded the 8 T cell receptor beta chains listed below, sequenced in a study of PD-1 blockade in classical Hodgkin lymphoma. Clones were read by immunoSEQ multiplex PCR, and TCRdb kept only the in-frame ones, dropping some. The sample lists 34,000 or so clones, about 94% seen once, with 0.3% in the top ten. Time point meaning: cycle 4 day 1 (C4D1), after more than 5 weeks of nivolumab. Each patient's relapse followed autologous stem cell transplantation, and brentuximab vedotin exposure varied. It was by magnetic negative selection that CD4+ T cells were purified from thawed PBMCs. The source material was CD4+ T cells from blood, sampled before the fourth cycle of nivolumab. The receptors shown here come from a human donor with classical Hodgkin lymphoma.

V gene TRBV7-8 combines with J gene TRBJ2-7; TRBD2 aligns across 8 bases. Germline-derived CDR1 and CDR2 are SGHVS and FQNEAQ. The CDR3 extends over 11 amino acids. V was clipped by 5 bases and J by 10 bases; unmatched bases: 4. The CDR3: CASSPSGSQYF. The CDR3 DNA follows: TGTGCCAGCAGCCCCAGCGGGAGTCAGTACTTC.

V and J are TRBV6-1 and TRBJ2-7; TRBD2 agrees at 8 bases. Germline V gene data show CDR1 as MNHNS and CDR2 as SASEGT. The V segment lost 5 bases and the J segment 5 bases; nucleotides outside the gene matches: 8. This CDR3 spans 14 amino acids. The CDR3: CASSRVGRADEQYF. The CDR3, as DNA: TGTGCCAGCAGTCGTGTCGGGAGGGCCGACGAGCAGTACTTC.

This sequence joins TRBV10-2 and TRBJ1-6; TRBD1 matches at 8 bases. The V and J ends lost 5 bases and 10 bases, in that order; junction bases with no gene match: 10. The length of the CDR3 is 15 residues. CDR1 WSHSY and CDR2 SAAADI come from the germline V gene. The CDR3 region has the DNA TGCGCCAGCAGTTTCCAGGGGGCGCGACGCTCACCCCTCCACTTT. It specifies CASSFQGARRSPLHF.

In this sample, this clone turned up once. The CDR3 DNA reads as TGTGCCAGCTCACCATCAGGGGGCAACAATGAAAAACTGTTTTTT. Its translation: CASSPSGGNNEKLFF. J is TRBJ1-4 and V is TRBV18; 8 nucleotides match TRBD1. Germline lookup yields CDR1 KGHSH and CDR2 LQKENI. V dropped 2 bases and J dropped 5; count of bases not matched to a gene: 4. CDR3 length: 15 amino acids.

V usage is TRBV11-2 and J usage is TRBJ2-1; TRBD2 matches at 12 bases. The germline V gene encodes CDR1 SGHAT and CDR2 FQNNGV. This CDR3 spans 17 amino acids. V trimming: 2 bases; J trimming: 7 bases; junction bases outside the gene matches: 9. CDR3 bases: TGTGCCAGCAGCTTAAGGCTAGCGGGAGGGCCGGCGAATGAGCAGTTCTTC. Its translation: CASSLRLAGGPANEQFF.

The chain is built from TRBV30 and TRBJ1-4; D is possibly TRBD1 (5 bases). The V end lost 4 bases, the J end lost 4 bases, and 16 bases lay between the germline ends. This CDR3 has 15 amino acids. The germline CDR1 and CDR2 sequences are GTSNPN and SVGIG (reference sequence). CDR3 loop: CAWKKNRGGNEKLFF. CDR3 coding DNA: TGTGCCTGGAAAAAAAACCGGGGCGGTAATGAAAAACTGTTTTTT.

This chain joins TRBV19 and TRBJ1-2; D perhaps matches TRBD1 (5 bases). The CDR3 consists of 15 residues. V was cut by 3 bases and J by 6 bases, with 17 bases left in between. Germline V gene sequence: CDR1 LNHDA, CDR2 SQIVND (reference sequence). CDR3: CASSIGVYGTDGYTF. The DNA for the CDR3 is TGTGCCAGTAGTATTGGGGTGTATGGGACGGATGGCTACACCTTC.

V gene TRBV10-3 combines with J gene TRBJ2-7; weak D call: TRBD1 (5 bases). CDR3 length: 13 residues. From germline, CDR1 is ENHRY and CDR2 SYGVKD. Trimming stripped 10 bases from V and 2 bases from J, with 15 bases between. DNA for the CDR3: TGTGCCACTGCGACAGTCCTCACCTACGAGCAGTACTTC. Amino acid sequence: CATATVLTYEQYF.